These 17 T cell receptor beta chains originate from one sample sequenced in a study of neurological immune-mediated disorders (dated by TCRdb to between 2018 and 2020). Library preparation used 5' RACE. The listed sequencing device is Illumina HiSeq 2500. Clones were called with MiXCR by TCRdb after fastp trimmed the public reads at Q25, and only in-frame beta chains were retained. Each entry merges the rows of one CDR3 protein and shows their most common DNA and genes. The table for this sample lists 40,000 or so distinct CDR3 sequences; over 12% of them were counted only once. The ten largest clonotypes hold roughly 30% of the sample. The sample was PBMCs. The source is a woman in her fifties or sixties with HTLV-1-associated myelopathy (HAM/TSP).

This clonotype was detected ten times or more. The gene calls are TRBV2 and TRBJ2-1; D may be TRBD2 (5 bases). V lost 4 bases and J 4 bases, leaving 17 bases between the germline ends. The germline V gene has CDR1 SNHLY and CDR2 FYNNEI. There are 16 residues in the CDR3. CDR3: CASSGWGVVSYNEQFF. As DNA, the CDR3 is TGTGCCAGCAGTGGGTGGGGAGTCGTATCTTACAATGAGCAGTTCTTC.

This clonotype was observed at least ten times. The chain is built from TRBV7-8 and TRBJ2-2; D is possibly TRBD1 or TRBD2 (5 bases each). Germline V gene data show CDR1 as SGHVS and CDR2 as FQNEAQ. This CDR3 spans 13 amino acids. V gave up 3 bases and J gave up 5 bases, with 7 bases separating them. In DNA, the CDR3 is TGTGCCAGCAGCTTGGGACGGACCGGGGAGCTGTTTTTT. Translating it yields CASSLGRTGELFF. The complete variable domain, with remaining parts taken from reference TRBV7-8 and TRBJ2-2, reads GAGVSQSPRYKVAKRGQDVALRCDPISGHVSLFWYQQALGQGPEFLTYFQNEAQLDKSGLPSDRFFAERPEGSVSTLKIQRTQQEDSAVYLCASSLGRTGELFFGEGSRLTVL.

This clonotype came up many times. The chain carries TRBV7-2 and TRBJ2-7; the match to TRBD2 covers 8 bases. V shed 2 bases and J 2 bases; nucleotides not matched to a gene: 11. CDR3 length equals 17 residues. Germline-derived CDR1 and CDR2 are SGHTA and FQGNSA. The CDR3 loop reads CASSLTSGGRQAYEQYF. The CDR3 DNA reads TGTGCCAGCAGCTTAACCAGCGGGGGCCGACAAGCCTACGAGCAGTACTTC.

This clonotype has ten or more counts. This sequence joins TRBV20-1 and TRBJ1-1; a possible D gene is TRBD1 (5 bases). The CDR3 totals 12 residues. V was shortened by 5 bases and J by 3 bases, with 10 bases between the two germline ends. Germline V gene lookup returns CDR1 DFQATT and CDR2 SNEGSKA (reference sequence). The CDR3 nucleotides are TGCAGTGCTTCCGGGGCCCACACTGAAGCTTTCTTT. Protein sequence: CSASGAHTEAFF.

In this sample, this clonotype turned up many times. V is TRBV7-3 and J is TRBJ2-2; the D gene is possibly TRBD2 (7 bases). This CDR3 is built from 16 residues. Germline V gene lookup returns CDR1 SGHTA and CDR2 FQGTGA. V was pared by 3 bases and J by 0 bases, with 11 bases between. In DNA form, the CDR3 reads TGTGCCAGCAGCTTCCTCGGGGGGCCGAACACCGGGGAGCTGTTTTTT. Translated: CASSFLGGPNTGELFF.

This clonotype has at least ten counts. V and J are TRBV7-8 and TRBJ1-5, with D unclear. V lost 1 base and J lost 4, with 11 bases in between. CDR1 and CDR2 (germline): SGHVS, FQNEAQ. CDR3 length equals 15 residues. The DNA for the CDR3 is TGTGCCAGCAGCTTAGGGAGGTTGGCGAATCAGCCCCAGCATTTT. Its protein product is CASSLGRLANQPQHF.

This clonotype showed up many times. The V call is TRBV5-1, the J call TRBJ2-1, with a weak D call TRBD2 (6 bases). V dropped 4 bases and J dropped 2 bases, with 13 bases sitting between them. Germline V CDR1 and CDR2: SGHRS, YFSETQ. CDR3 length: 15 amino acids. CDR3 loop: CASSPTGTAYNEQFF. Here the CDR3 DNA reads TGCGCCAGCAGCCCGACCGGGACTGCCTACAATGAGCAGTTCTTC.

This clonotype has ten or more counts. V usage is TRBV12-3 or TRBV12-4 and J usage is TRBJ2-7, with 7 positions matching TRBD1. Trimming took 3 bases from V and 3 from J; bases not matched to a gene: 5. This CDR3 has 14 amino acids. For the CDR3, the DNA is TGTGCCAGCAGTTTGACAGGGAGTAGCTACGAGCAGTACTTC. Its protein product is CASSLTGSSYEQYF.

This clonotype was detected ten times or more. V gene TRBV6-1 combines with J gene TRBJ2-1, with 9 positions matching TRBD2. J gave up 5 bases and V 2 bases, and 13 bases lay outside the gene matches. Germline V gives CDR1 MNHNS, CDR2 SASEGT. This CDR3 is built from 18 residues. CDR3 coding DNA: TGTGCCAGCAGTGAATCCCCCATCGTAGCGGGGGCCAACAATGAGCAGTTCTTC. It is translated as CASSESPIVAGANNEQFF.

About this clonotype: The junction shows a germline mismatch at one end, possibly a read error. The chain links TRBV9 to TRBJ2-2; weak D call: TRBD1 (5 bases). From germline, CDR1 is SGDLS and CDR2 YYNGEE. This CDR3 region has 15 residues. CDR3 protein: CASSVEGSGHGELFF. The CDR3 DNA sequence: TGTGCAAGCAGCGTTGAAGGCTCAGGGCACGGGGAGCTGTTTTTT.

The table lists this clonotype with a few counts. The chain recombines TRBV5-1 with TRBJ2-4, with D possibly matching TRBD2 (6 bases). Germline loops: CDR1 SGHRS, CDR2 YFSETQ. Trimming shortened V by 2 bases and J by 9 bases, and 12 bases separated the two germline ends. The CDR3 is made up of 13 amino acids. CDR3 region: CASSFGQGGIQYF. CDR3 nucleotide sequence: TGCGCCAGCAGCTTTGGGCAGGGAGGCATTCAGTACTTC.

This clonotype was counted at least ten times. The chain has TRBV7-8 and TRBJ1-3; TRBD1 agrees at 9 bases. The CDR3 covers 17 residues. Unmatched junction bases numbered 8, after V lost 5 bases and J lost 0 bases. Germline V gene data show CDR1 as SGHVS and CDR2 as FQNEAQ. In nucleotides, the CDR3 is TGTGCCAGCAGCAAACACAGGGGGCGAGCCTCTGGAAACACCATATATTTT. Its protein product is CASSKHRGRASGNTIYF.

The sample holds many counts of this clonotype. The rearrangement joins TRBV6-5 to TRBJ2-1; TRBD1 matches 8 bases. The germline V gene encodes CDR1 MNHEY and CDR2 SVGAGI. J was trimmed by 4 bases and V by 4 bases; bases with no gene match: 6. The CDR3 length is 15 residues. CDR3 residues: CASSLTTGAYNEQFF. The CDR3 DNA sequence: TGTGCCAGCAGTTTGACGACAGGGGCTTACAATGAGCAGTTCTTC.

With regard to this clonotype: A much larger clone lies a single base off, so this may be a read error. J is TRBJ2-3 and V is TRBV29-1; the D is unclear. The V and J ends lost 5 bases and 2 bases respectively, with 11 bases between them. The CDR3 is 13 residues long. The germline V gene encodes CDR1 SQVTM and CDR2 ANQGSEA. The CDR3 DNA is TGCAGCGTTAAGGACGGATACACAGATACGCAGTATTTT. Its translation is CSVKDGYTDTQYF.

Ten or more counts support this clonotype. The chain combines TRBV9 with TRBJ2-1; 7 bases line up with TRBD2. The CDR3 loop spans 15 amino acids. Germline-derived CDR1 and CDR2 are SGDLS and YYNGEE. V was clipped by 0 bases and J by 3 bases; unmatched bases: 3. In DNA form, the CDR3 reads TGTGCCAGCAGCGTAGGACTAGCCGACTACAATGAGCAGTTCTTC. The encoded protein is CASSVGLADYNEQFF.

This clonotype was seen repeatedly, ten times or more. CDR3: CSARRVQPNTGELFF. For the CDR3, the DNA is TGCAGTGCTAGAAGAGTGCAGCCGAACACCGGGGAGCTGTTTTTT. The chain carries TRBV20-1 and TRBJ2-2; D is uncertain. The length of the CDR3 is 15 residues. V was trimmed by 2 bases and J by 0 bases, leaving 10 bases between them. Germline V CDR1 and CDR2: DFQATT, SNEGSKA (reference sequence).

This clonotype showed up many times. The V gene is TRBV12-3 or TRBV12-4, the J gene TRBJ1-4; no definite D call. This CDR3 is 14 amino acids long. V lost 4 bases and J lost 8, with 14 bases in between. CDR3 in amino acids: CASSYLGLREKLFF. Here the CDR3 DNA reads TGTGCCAGCAGTTACCTAGGGTTACGGGAAAAACTGTTTTTT.